The clone carrying this T cell receptor beta chain was counted at least ten times. The table came from immunoSEQ multiplex PCR; TCRdb's copy has only in-frame clones and leaves some out. The profile shows some 660,000 clones, 73% of them singletons. This entry is derived from a study of shared clonotypes between healthy human individuals. Study context: CD4 naive and CD4 memory each took three plates per donor, while CD8 naive took two and CD8 memory one.

The germline V gene has CDR1 MNHEY and CDR2 SMNVEV (reference sequence). The CDR3 covers 15 residues. V was cut by 1 base and J by 0 bases, with 10 bases left in between. The sequencing sample was made of memory CD4+ T cells sorted from blood. Specified subset: CD45RA-negative fraction. This sequence was found in a woman aged 25 to 39 in good health. This rearrangement joins TRBV27 to TRBJ2-7; weak D call: TRBD1 (6 bases). CDR3 protein: CASSLFPGDSYEQYF. The CDR3 DNA reads TGTGCCAGCAGTTTATTCCCAGGGGACTCCTACGAGCAGTACTTC.